This T cell receptor beta chain was recorded in a study of T cells in Graves' hyperthyroidism and ophthalmopathy. Germline lookup yields CDR1 LNHDA and CDR2 SQIVND (reference sequence). V dropped 7 bases and J dropped 3; count of bases not matched to a gene: 12. This CDR3 contains 15 residues. The TCR beta CDR3 regions underwent amplification using RNA transcripts as the source. The HTBI primer set drove a first-round RT-PCR of the TCR CDR3. TCRdb analysed the multiplex PCR reads with MiXCR anew, one entry per CDR3 protein. Of hundreds of thousands of distinct CDR3 sequences listed, roughly 13% are singletons.

The sequence derives from a woman under 40 with Graves' hyperthyroidism that later progressed to Graves' ophthalmopathy. J is TRBJ2-7 and V is TRBV19, with TRBD2 matching over 7 bases. Input material: blood. CDR3 sequence reads: CASTHGASGSYEQYF. CDR3 sequence (DNA): TGTGCCAGTACCCACGGGGCTAGCGGTAGCTACGAGCAGTACTTC.